Listed below are T cell receptor beta chains from one sample, sequenced in a study of T cells in Graves' hyperthyroidism and ophthalmopathy. One entry per CDR3 protein results from TCRdb running MiXCR on the multiplex PCR reads. This table has about 640,000 distinct CDR3 sequences, more than 12% appearing once. Sequenced sample: blood. These receptors originate from a woman aged 45-65 years with Graves' ophthalmopathy. The CDR3 runs from the conserved cysteine through the conserved F or W. D genes are given only for firm matches. A row's size may be missing; if present it is once, few, many or a size class.

j_call,d_call,v_call,clone_size,cdr3_aa,cdr3_nt
TRBJ2-1,TRBD2,TRBV7-9,many,CASSLGVGLAPYNEQFF,TGTGCCAGCAGCTTAGGCGTGGGACTAGCGCCTTACAATGAGCAGTTCTTC
TRBJ2-1,NA,TRBV24-1,NA,CATSESRVLYNEQFF,TGTGCCACCAGTGAGAGCAGGGTTCTCTACAATGAGCAGTTCTTC
TRBJ1-1,TRBD1,TRBV30,NA,CAWSAGTDRGRGEAFF,TGTGCCTGGAGCGCTGGGACGGACAGGGGACGGGGTGAAGCTTTCTTT
TRBJ2-1,TRBD2,TRBV5-1,many,CASSLEGLKYNEQFF,TGCGCCAGCAGCTTGGAGGGACTAAAGTACAATGAGCAGTTCTTC
TRBJ2-4,NA,TRBV7-2,many,CASSLGQSNIQYF,TGTGCCAGCAGCTTAGGTCAATCGAACATTCAGTACTTC
TRBJ2-7,NA,TRBV7-9,NA,CASSFPTSASEQYF,TGTGCCAGCAGCTTCCCTACTAGTGCATCCGAGCAGTACTTC
TRBJ2-1,TRBD2,TRBV28,NA,CASTSVAGLASNEQFF,TGTGCCAGCACCTCCGTCGCGGGACTAGCTTCCAATGAGCAGTTCTTC
TRBJ2-7,TRBD2,TRBV7-9,many,CASSLSGSGYEQYF,TGTGCCAGCAGCCTAAGCGGGAGCGGCTACGAGCAGTACTTC
TRBJ2-5,NA,TRBV6-1,few,CASSLREIAFKTQYF,TGTGCCAGCAGTCTAAGGGAGATTGCTTTCAAGACCCAGTACTTC
TRBJ2-3,TRBD2,TRBV27,NA,CASSSAGTSGVTDTQYF,TGTGCCAGCAGTTCCGCCGGGACTAGCGGGGTAACAGATACGCAGTATTTT
TRBJ2-1,TRBD2,TRBV5-1,NA,CASSSSGRAYEQFF,TGCGCCAGCAGCTCTAGCGGGAGGGCCTATGAGCAGTTCTTC
TRBJ2-1,NA,TRBV5-1,NA,CASSSGTVEFF,TGCGCCAGCAGCTCCGGGACTGTGGAGTTCTTC